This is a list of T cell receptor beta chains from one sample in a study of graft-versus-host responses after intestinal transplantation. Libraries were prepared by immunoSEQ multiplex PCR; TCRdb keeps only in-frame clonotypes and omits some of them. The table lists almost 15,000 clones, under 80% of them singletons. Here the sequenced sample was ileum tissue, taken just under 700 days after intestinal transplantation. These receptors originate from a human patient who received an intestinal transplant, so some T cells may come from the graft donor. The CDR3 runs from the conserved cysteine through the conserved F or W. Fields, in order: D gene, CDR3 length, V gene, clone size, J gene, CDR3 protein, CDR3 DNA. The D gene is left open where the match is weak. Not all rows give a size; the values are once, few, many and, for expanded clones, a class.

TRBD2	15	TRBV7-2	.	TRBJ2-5	CASSLASGAQETQYF	TGTGCCAGCAGCTTGGCTAGCGGGGCCCAAGAGACCCAGTACTTC
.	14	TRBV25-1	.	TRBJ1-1	CASSEGGGGTEAFF	TGTGCCAGCAGTGAGGGGGGTGGCGGCACTGAAGCTTTCTTT
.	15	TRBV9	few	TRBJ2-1	CASSPRFFGENEQFF	TGTGCCAGCAGCCCCCGGTTTTTTGGGGAGAATGAGCAGTTCTTC
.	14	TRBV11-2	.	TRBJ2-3	CASSFGLSTDTQYF	TGTGCCAGCAGCTTCGGACTTAGCACAGATACGCAGTATTTT
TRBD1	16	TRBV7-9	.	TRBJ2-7	CASSLVPPGQGDEQYF	TGTGCCAGCAGCTTAGTCCCACCCGGACAGGGCGACGAGCAGTACTTC
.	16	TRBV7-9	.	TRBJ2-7	CASSPWDTAHTYEQYF	TGTGCCAGCAGTCCCTGGGACACGGCTCATACCTACGAGCAGTACTTC
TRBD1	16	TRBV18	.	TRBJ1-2	CASSPEGTGGKDGYTF	TGTGCCAGCTCACCTGAAGGGACAGGGGGGAAGGATGGCTACACCTTC
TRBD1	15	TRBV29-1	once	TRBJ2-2	CSVIIQGIRTGELFF	TGCAGCGTCATAATACAGGGGATAAGGACCGGGGAGCTGTTTTTT
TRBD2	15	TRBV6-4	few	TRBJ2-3	CASSAGGGATDTQYF	TGTGCCAGCAGTGCGGGCGGGGGGGCCACAGATACGCAGTATTTT
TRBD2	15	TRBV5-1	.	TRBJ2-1	CASSETSGGAGEQFF	TGCGCCAGCAGCGAGACTAGCGGGGGGGCCGGTGAGCAGTTCTTC
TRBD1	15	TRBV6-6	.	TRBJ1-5	CASSLTTGVNQPQHF	TGTGCCAGCAGTCTGACGACAGGGGTTAATCAGCCCCAGCATTTT
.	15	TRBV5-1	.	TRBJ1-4	CASSAATGLNEKLFF	TGCGCCAGCAGCGCGGCGACAGGCCTGAATGAAAAACTGTTTTTT
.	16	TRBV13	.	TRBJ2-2	CASSLDPGENTGELFF	TGTGCCAGCAGCTTAGATCCGGGGGAGAACACCGGGGAGCTGTTTTTT
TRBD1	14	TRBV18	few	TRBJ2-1	CASSRDRESNEQFF	TGTGCCAGCTCACGGGACAGGGAGAGCAATGAGCAGTTCTTC
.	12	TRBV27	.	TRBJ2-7	CASSLSAGEQYF	TGTGCCAGCAGTTTAAGTGCGGGCGAGCAGTACTTC
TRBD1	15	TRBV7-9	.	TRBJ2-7	CASSLAEGQLIEQYF	TGTGCCAGCAGCTTAGCAGAGGGACAGCTGATCGAGCAGTACTTC
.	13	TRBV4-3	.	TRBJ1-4	CASSPSYNEKLFF	TGCGCCAGCAGTCCCTCGTATAATGAAAAACTGTTTTTT
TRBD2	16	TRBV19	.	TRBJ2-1	CASAGQRGGLGNEQFF	TGTGCCAGCGCCGGCCAGCGGGGGGGCCTGGGGAATGAGCAGTTCTTC
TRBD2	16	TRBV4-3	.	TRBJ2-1	CASSQESGGSYNEQFF	TGCGCCAGCAGCCAAGAGAGCGGGGGCTCCTACAATGAGCAGTTCTTC
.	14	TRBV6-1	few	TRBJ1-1	CASRSVAGHAEAFF	TGTGCCAGCAGGTCAGTAGCCGGTCATGCTGAAGCTTTCTTT
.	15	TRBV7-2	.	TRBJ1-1	CASSFRDSMNTEAFF	TGTGCCAGCAGCTTTAGAGACAGCATGAACACTGAAGCTTTCTTT
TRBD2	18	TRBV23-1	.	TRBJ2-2	CASSQSPNSGGRTGELFF	TGCGCCAGCAGTCAATCCCCAAATAGCGGGGGGAGGACCGGGGAGCTGTTTTTT
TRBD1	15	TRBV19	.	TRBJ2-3	CASSYTGGYADTQYF	TGTGCCAGTAGTTATACAGGGGGCTACGCAGATACGCAGTATTTT
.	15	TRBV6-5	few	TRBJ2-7	CASSYSVPGVGEQYF	TGTGCCAGCAGTTACTCCGTGCCAGGGGTAGGGGAGCAGTACTTC
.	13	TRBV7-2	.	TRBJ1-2	CASSLSRNDGYTF	TGTGCCAGCAGCTTATCTAGGAATGATGGCTACACCTTC
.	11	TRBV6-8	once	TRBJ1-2	CASSDSYGYTF	TGTGCCAGCAGTGACAGCTATGGCTACACCTTC
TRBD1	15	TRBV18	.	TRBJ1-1	CASSLTDTGDTEAFF	TGTGCCAGCTCACTGACGGACACAGGGGACACTGAAGCTTTCTTT
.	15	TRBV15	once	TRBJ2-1	CATSRDIVGRREQFF	TGTGCCACCAGCAGAGATATCGTGGGGAGGCGCGAGCAGTTCTTC
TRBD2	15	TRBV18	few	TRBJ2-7	CASSPSGGINYEQYF	TGTGCCAGCTCTCCCAGCGGGGGGATAAACTACGAGCAGTACTTC
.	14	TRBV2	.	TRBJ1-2	CASGLTTGDYGYTF	TGTGCCAGCGGCCTCACCACGGGGGACTATGGCTACACCTTC
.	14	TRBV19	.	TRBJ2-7	CASSVGTRAYEQYF	TGTGCCAGTAGTGTGGGGACACGAGCCTACGAGCAGTACTTC
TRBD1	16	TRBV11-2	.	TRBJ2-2	CASSLGDSETVWELFF	TGTGCCAGCAGCTTAGGGGACAGCGAAACTGTCTGGGAGCTGTTTTTT
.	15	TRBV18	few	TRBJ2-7	CASSSGQNSYDGQYF	TGTGCCAGCTCATCGGGACAAAACTCCTACGACGGGCAGTACTTC
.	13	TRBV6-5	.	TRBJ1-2	CASSAQEFSGYTF	TGTGCCAGCAGTGCACAGGAATTCAGTGGCTACACCTTC
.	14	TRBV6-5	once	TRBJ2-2	CASSPRLDTGELFF	TGTGCCAGCAGTCCCAGACTAGACACCGGGGAGCTGTTTTTT
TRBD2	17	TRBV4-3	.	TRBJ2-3	CASSQDSGTSGADTQYF	TGCGCCAGCAGCCAAGATTCCGGGACTAGCGGGGCAGATACGCAGTATTTT
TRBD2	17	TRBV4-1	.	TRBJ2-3	CASSQDSGGGEGDTQYF	TGCGCCAGCAGCCAAGATAGTGGCGGGGGGGAAGGAGATACGCAGTATTTT
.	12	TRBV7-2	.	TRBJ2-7	CASSLRLTEQYF	TGTGCCAGCAGCCTCCGACTAACTGAGCAGTACTTC
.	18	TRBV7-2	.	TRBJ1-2	CASSLADWAAVANYGYTF	TGTGCCAGCAGCTTAGCGGATTGGGCAGCCGTAGCTAACTATGGCTACACCTTC
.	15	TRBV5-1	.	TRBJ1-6	CASSLDRAYNSPLHF	TGCGCCAGCAGCTTGGACAGGGCGTATAATTCACCCCTCCACTTT
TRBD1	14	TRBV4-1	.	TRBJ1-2	CASSRPWDRAGYTF	TGCGCCAGCAGCCGCCCGTGGGACAGGGCTGGCTACACCTTC
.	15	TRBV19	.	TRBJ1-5	CASTLQSYSNQPQHF	TGTGCCAGTACCCTACAGTCATATAGCAATCAGCCCCAGCATTTT
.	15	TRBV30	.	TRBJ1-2	CAWSPRGGRSYGYTF	TGTGCCTGGAGTCCCCGGGGGGGGAGAAGCTATGGCTACACCTTC
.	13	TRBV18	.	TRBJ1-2	CASSRQQGEGYTF	TGTGCCAGCTCACGGCAGCAGGGTGAAGGCTACACCTTC